The 26 T cell receptor beta chains in this list originate from one sample, sequenced in a study of cytomegalovirus exposure and HLA in healthy donors. PCR was performed using 60 Vbeta and 13 Jbeta primers. Sequenced by immunoSEQ multiplex PCR; TCRdb stores in-frame clones only, minus some. In the table there are nearly 110,000 clones, 80% to 90% of which are singletons. The sample was PBMCs. Every receptor here comes from a man over 45 in good health and CMV-seronegative.

The V call is TRBV19, the J call TRBJ1-5; perhaps TRBD1 as D (5 bases). The CDR3 runs to 13 residues. The germline gives CDR1 LNHDA, CDR2 SQIVND (reference sequence). V gave up 1 base and J gave up 7 bases, with 8 bases separating them. CDR3 loop: CASSIGGVQPQHF. CDR3 in DNA: TGTGCCAGTAGTATAGGGGGGGTCCAGCCCCAGCATTTT. The full variable domain, rest sourced from reference TRBV19 and TRBJ1-5, is DGGITQSPKYLFRKEGQNVTLSCEQNLNHDAMYWYRQDPGQGLRLIYYSQIVNDFQKGDIAEGYSVSREKKESFPLTVTSAQKNPTAFYLCASSIGGVQPQHFGDGTRLSIL.

This chain connects TRBV7-7 to TRBJ2-1; D gene ambiguous. Deletions cut 8 bases from V and 4 bases from J, with 15 bases between. Germline-derived CDR1 and CDR2 are SSHAT and FNYEAQ (reference sequence). CDR3 size: 14 residues. The chain's CDR3 is CASGPSSSYNEQFF. In nucleotides, the CDR3 is TGTGCCAGCGGCCCTTCGTCTAGTTACAATGAGCAGTTCTTC.

The rearrangement uses TRBV28 and TRBJ2-5; a weak D match, TRBD1 (5 bases). V lost 1 base and J lost 1, with 16 bases in between. Looked up from germline, CDR1 is MDHEN and CDR2 is SYDVKM. This CDR3 is 17 amino acids long. The CDR3 DNA is TGTGCCAGCAGTTTATCTCCCAGGGTCGTCGGCCAAGAGACCCAGTACTTC. It specifies CASSLSPRVVGQETQYF.

The table lists this clone with a count of one. This chain links TRBV6-5 with TRBJ1-2, with TRBD1 matching 7 bases. J gave up 6 bases and V 4 bases, and 8 bases lay outside the gene matches. Germline CDR1 and CDR2: MNHEY and SVGAGI. There are 14 residues in the CDR3. The CDR3 loop reads CASSSMDRRNGYTF. Written as DNA, the CDR3 is TGTGCCAGCAGTTCCATGGACAGGAGGAATGGCTACACCTTC.

The genes are TRBV11-2 and TRBJ2-7, with D possibly matching TRBD2 (6 bases). V gave up 1 base and J gave up 2 bases, with 18 bases separating them. CDR3 length: 17 residues. The germline CDR1 and CDR2 sequences are SGHAT and FQNNGV. The CDR3 protein is CASSLGIGGEVPYEQYV. Here the CDR3 DNA reads TGTGCCAGCAGCTTAGGGATTGGCGGGGAGGTTCCCTACGAGCAGTACGTC.

The CDR3 reads CASSLADRGHGYTF. The CDR3 region has the DNA TGTGCCAGCAGCTTAGCGGACAGGGGGCACGGCTACACCTTC. The chain recombines TRBV7-9 with TRBJ1-2, with TRBD1 matching 11 bases. Trimming took 0 bases from V and 8 from J; bases not matched to a gene: 2. The germline V gene encodes CDR1 SEHNR and CDR2 FQNEAQ (reference sequence). This CDR3 has 14 residues. Full variable domain (remainder filled in from reference TRBV7-9 and TRBJ1-2): DTGVSQNPRHKITKRGQNVTFRCDPISEHNRLYWYRQTLGQGPEFLTYFQNEAQLEKSRLLSDRFSAERPKGSFSTLEIQRTEQGDSAMYLCASSLADRGHGYTFGSGTRLTVV.

V is TRBV27 and J is TRBJ2-1; the D is unclear. The CDR3 has 11 residues. V dropped 7 bases and J dropped 7 bases, with 8 bases sitting between them. Germline CDR1 MNHEY, CDR2 SMNVEV (reference sequence). The CDR3 here is CASTRLNEQFF. CDR3 DNA sequence: TGTGCCAGCACGAGATTAAATGAGCAGTTCTTC.

The chain employs TRBV28 and TRBJ2-3; no reliable D call. The CDR3 loop spans 13 amino acids. Germline lookup yields CDR1 MDHEN and CDR2 SYDVKM. V dropped 4 bases and J dropped 8 bases, with 13 bases sitting between them. The CDR3 here is CASSYPSGGTQYF. The CDR3 DNA reads as TGTGCCAGCAGTTACCCATCTGGCGGTACGCAGTATTTT.

The chain combines TRBV4-1 with TRBJ2-1, with 10 bases fitting TRBD2. In germline, CDR1 is MGHRA, CDR2 YSYEKL. The CDR3 consists of 17 residues. V lost 2 bases to trimming and J lost 0 bases; unmatched junction nucleotides: 4. The CDR3 loop reads CASSQSLAGLSYNEQFF. The DNA for the CDR3 is TGCGCCAGCAGCCAATCACTAGCGGGGCTCTCCTACAATGAGCAGTTCTTC.

The chain employs TRBV7-3 and TRBJ2-5; D remains unclear. The CDR3 loop spans 12 amino acids. Germline CDR1 SGHTA, CDR2 FQGTGA. Trimming cost V 2 bases and J 2 bases, with 3 bases left between them. The CDR3 loop reads CASSLPQETQYF. The CDR3 nucleotides are TGTGCCAGCAGCTTACCTCAAGAGACCCAGTACTTC.

The chain uses TRBV5-1 and TRBJ2-7; 10 bases line up with TRBD2. The CDR3 is 14 residues long. Looked up from germline, CDR1 is SGHRS and CDR2 is YFSETQ. With 2 bases clipped from V and 4 bases from J, the junction kept 3 bases outside the gene matches. The CDR3 reads CASSFTSGVYEQYF. In DNA, the CDR3 is TGCGCCAGCAGCTTTACTAGCGGGGTTTACGAGCAGTACTTC.

This clone has a single count. This chain links TRBV18 with TRBJ1-1; TRBD1 is a possible D gene (6 bases). The CDR3 runs to 16 residues. The ends were cut back, 1 base at V and 2 bases at J, with 14 bases in the middle. CDR1 and CDR2 (germline): KGHSH, LQKENI. The CDR3 loop is CASSPLAGAINTEAFF. DNA for the CDR3: TGTGCCAGCTCACCACTAGCAGGGGCGATAAACACTGAAGCTTTCTTT.

This rearrangement joins TRBV7-2 to TRBJ1-1; D perhaps matches TRBD1 (5 bases). Germline V gene data show CDR1 as SGHTA and CDR2 as FQGNSA. This CDR3 has 13 amino acids. V was clipped by 5 bases and J by 1 base, with 8 bases between them. This chain's CDR3 is CASSIQGNTEAFF. The CDR3 bases are TGTGCCAGCAGCATCCAGGGGAACACTGAAGCTTTCTTT.

This chain joins TRBV27 and TRBJ1-5; 9 positions match TRBD1. The CDR3 is 15 residues long. Per the germline V gene, CDR1 is MNHEY and CDR2 is SMNVEV (reference sequence). V trimming: 6 bases; J trimming: 6 bases; junction bases outside the gene matches: 9. DNA of the CDR3: TGTGCCAGCAGATTACAGGGGGCGCAGAGTCAGCCCCAGCATTTT. Its protein is CASRLQGAQSQPQHF.

This chain joins TRBV5-1 and TRBJ2-2; 8 bases agree with TRBD1. CDR3 length: 13 residues. Germline CDR1 reads SGHRS; CDR2 reads YFSETQ. After removal of 6 bases from V and 4 bases from J, the junction contained 2 bases not matched to a gene. CDR3 nucleotide sequence: TGCGCCAGCAAAACAGGGGGCACCGGGGAGCTGTTTTTT. Protein: CASKTGGTGELFF.

This clone showed up just a few times. The chain carries TRBV28 and TRBJ2-1; 8 nucleotides align to TRBD1. The CDR3 loop spans 17 amino acids. J gave up 1 base and V 3 bases, and 8 bases lay outside the gene matches. Germline CDR1 and CDR2: MDHEN and SYDVKM. The CDR3 DNA reads TGTGCCAGCAGTTTCACTCCCGGGACAGGATCCTACAATGAGCAGTTCTTC. It codes for CASSFTPGTGSYNEQFF.

The chain couples TRBV7-6 to TRBJ2-5; the D gene is possibly TRBD2 (5 bases). Germline V CDR1 and CDR2: SGHVS, FNYEAQ. The V gene lost 2 bases and the J gene lost 4 bases, with 11 bases spanning the gap. This CDR3 region has 14 residues. CDR3 in amino acids: CASSLNGGGETQYF. CDR3 DNA: TGTGCCAGCAGCTTAAACGGTGGAGGAGAGACCCAGTACTTC.

The genes are TRBV27 and TRBJ1-1, with a weak D call TRBD1 (5 bases). Germline V gene sequence: CDR1 MNHEY, CDR2 SMNVEV (reference sequence). Trimming took off 8 bases at V and 5 bases at J, with 27 bases between the two ends. This CDR3 comprises 17 residues. For the CDR3, the DNA is TGTGCCAGCCGCCGGTTCCTTGAAGGGCGGGGCGAGACTGAAGCTTTCTTT. Translation: CASRRFLEGRGETEAFF.

The chain has TRBV7-6 and TRBJ2-2; D is uncertain. The germline CDR1 and CDR2 sequences are SGHVS and FNYEAQ. The germline V and J ends were trimmed by 2 bases and 1 base, with 8 bases remaining between them. This CDR3 comprises 15 residues. CDR3 protein: CASSLISENTGELFF. The CDR3 DNA follows: TGTGCCAGCAGCTTAATCTCAGAGAACACCGGGGAGCTGTTTTTT.

The chain recombines TRBV19 with TRBJ1-2; 8 bases line up with TRBD1. From germline, CDR1 is LNHDA and CDR2 SQIVND (reference sequence). The trim removed 3 bases at V and 7 bases at J, leaving 4 bases unmatched. There are 13 residues in the CDR3. CDR3 DNA: TGTGCCAGTAGTATCATAACAGGGGGTGGCTACACCTTC. Amino acid sequence: CASSIITGGGYTF.

A word on this clone: Other DNA variants within this sample encode the same CDR3. V is TRBV15 and J is TRBJ1-5; maybe TRBD1 (6 bases). Germline CDR1 LNHNV, CDR2 YYDKDF (reference sequence). This CDR3 contains 16 residues. Trimming removed 3 bases from V and 3 bases from J, with 15 bases in between. The chain's CDR3 is CATSRGTLGFNQPQHF. Written as DNA, the CDR3 is TGTGCCACCAGCAGGGGGACACTGGGGTTCAATCAGCCCCAGCATTTT.

The gene calls are TRBV6-1 and TRBJ1-5; TRBD1 might be the D (5 bases). The CDR3 extends over 12 amino acids. V gave up 7 bases and J gave up 5 bases, with 9 bases separating them. Per the germline V gene, CDR1 is MNHNS and CDR2 is SASEGT. This chain's CDR3 is CASKVGDQPQHF. CDR3 bases: TGTGCCAGCAAGGTAGGGGATCAGCCCCAGCATTTT.

This clone occurred once. J is TRBJ1-1 and V is TRBV4-1, with D tentatively TRBD1 (5 bases). The CDR3 has 16 residues. V dropped 1 base and J dropped 0 bases, with 12 bases sitting between them. Germline CDR1 MGHRA, CDR2 YSYEKL. The CDR3, as DNA: TGCGCCAGCAGCCAAGTAAATCGGGGGGTGAACACTGAAGCTTTCTTT. Translated: CASSQVNRGVNTEAFF.

The chain carries TRBV4-2 and TRBJ1-5; 9 bases fit TRBD1. The CDR3 runs 15 residues. The trim removed 7 bases at V and 1 base at J, leaving 5 bases unmatched. Germline CDR1 is LGHNA and CDR2 is YNFKEQ. CDR3 protein: CASNPGQGSNQPQHF. The CDR3, as DNA: TGTGCCAGCAACCCGGGACAGGGAAGCAATCAGCCCCAGCATTTT.

The chain recombines TRBV7-9 with TRBJ1-2, with D possibly matching TRBD1 (6 bases). This CDR3 contains 13 residues. CDR1 and CDR2 (germline): SEHNR, FQNEAQ (reference sequence). The V and J ends lost 5 bases and 5 bases respectively, with 12 bases between them. The DNA of the CDR3 is TGTGCCAGCAGCGTTCAGGGGAAATATGGCTACACCTTC. It translates to CASSVQGKYGYTF.

V usage is TRBV7-9 and J usage is TRBJ1-2, with D possibly TRBD1 on 6 matching bases. Germline CDR1 reads SEHNR; CDR2 reads FQNEAQ (reference sequence). The CDR3 length is 14 residues. Trimming cost V 1 base and J 6 bases, with 12 bases left between them. CDR3 residues: CASSLGAGADGYTF. The CDR3 DNA reads as TGTGCCAGCAGCTTAGGTGCAGGGGCCGATGGCTACACCTTC.